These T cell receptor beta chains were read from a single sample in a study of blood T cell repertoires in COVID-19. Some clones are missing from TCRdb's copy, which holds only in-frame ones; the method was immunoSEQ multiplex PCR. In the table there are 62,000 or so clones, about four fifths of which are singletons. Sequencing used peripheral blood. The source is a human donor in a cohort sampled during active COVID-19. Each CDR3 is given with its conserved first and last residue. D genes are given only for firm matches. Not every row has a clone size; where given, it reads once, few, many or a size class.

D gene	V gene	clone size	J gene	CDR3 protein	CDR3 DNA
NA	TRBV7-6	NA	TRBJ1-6	CASSLGPPGDNSPLHF	TGTGCCAGCAGCTTGGGCCCGCCGGGGGATAATTCACCCCTCCACTTT
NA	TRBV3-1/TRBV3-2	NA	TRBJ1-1	CASSSYGGRDTEAFF	TGTGCCAGCAGTTCCTATGGGGGCCGAGACACTGAAGCTTTCTTT
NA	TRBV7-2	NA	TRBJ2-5	CASTLTGTLGETQYF	TGTGCCAGCACCTTAACGGGGACACTGGGGGAGACCCAGTACTTC
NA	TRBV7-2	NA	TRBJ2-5	CASSARLPPQYF	TGTGCCAGCAGCGCCCGACTCCCGCCCCAGTACTTC
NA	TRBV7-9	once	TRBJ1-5	CASSRTGGGGNQPQHF	TGTGCCAGCAGCCGAACCGGGGGTGGTGGCAATCAGCCCCAGCATTTT
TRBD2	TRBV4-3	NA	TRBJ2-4	CASSQSTTSYIQYF	TGCGCCAGCAGCCAATCAACGACTAGCTACATTCAGTACTTC
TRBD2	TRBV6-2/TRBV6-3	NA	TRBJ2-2	CASSYSKTGGPGTGELFF	TGTGCCAGCAGTTACTCGAAGACGGGGGGGCCGGGCACCGGGGAGCTGTTTTTT
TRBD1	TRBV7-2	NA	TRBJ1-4	CASSLERRDSATNEKLFF	TGTGCCAGCAGCCTAGAGCGCCGGGACAGTGCAACTAATGAAAAACTGTTTTTT
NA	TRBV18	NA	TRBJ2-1	CASSPSQNNEQFF	TGTGCCAGCTCACCGTCACAGAACAATGAGCAGTTCTTC
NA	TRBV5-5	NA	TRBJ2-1	CASSFSSGVNEQFF	TGTGCCAGCAGCTTTTCTTCCGGGGTGAATGAGCAGTTCTTC
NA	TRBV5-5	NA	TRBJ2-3	CASSLDSPTDTQYF	TGTGCCAGCAGCTTGGATAGCCCCACAGATACGCAGTATTTT
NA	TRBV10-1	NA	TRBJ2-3	CASSDAGNIDTQYF	TGCGCCAGCAGTGATGCGGGGAACATAGATACGCAGTATTTT
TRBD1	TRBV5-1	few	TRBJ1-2	CASSSTGQAERYTF	TGCGCCAGCAGCTCTACGGGACAGGCCGAACGCTACACCTTC
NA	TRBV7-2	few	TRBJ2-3	CASSSLGQFLVDTQYF	TGTGCCAGCAGCTCACTCGGTCAATTCCTGGTAGATACGCAGTATTTT
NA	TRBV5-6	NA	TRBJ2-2	CASSFKNTGELFF	TGTGCCAGCAGCTTTAAAAACACCGGGGAGCTGTTTTTT
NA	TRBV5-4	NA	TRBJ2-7	CASSVDSQTYEQYF	TGTGCCAGCAGCGTGGACAGCCAGACCTACGAGCAGTACTTC
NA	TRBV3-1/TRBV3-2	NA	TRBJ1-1	CASSQDARENTEAFF	TGTGCCAGCAGCCAAGATGCCAGGGAGAACACTGAAGCTTTCTTT
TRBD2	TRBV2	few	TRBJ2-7	CASRRGGPYEQYF	TGTGCCAGCAGACGGGGGGGGCCCTACGAGCAGTACTTC
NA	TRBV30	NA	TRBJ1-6	CAWVDSHNSPLHF	TGTGCCTGGGTGGACAGCCATAATTCACCCCTCCACTTT
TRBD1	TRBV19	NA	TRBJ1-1	CASSKGTGPGTEAFF	TGTGCCAGTAGTAAAGGGACAGGGCCGGGCACTGAAGCTTTCTTT
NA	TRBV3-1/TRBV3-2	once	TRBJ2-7	CASSRRGSYEQYF	TGTGCCAGCAGCCGCAGGGGATCCTACGAGCAGTACTTC
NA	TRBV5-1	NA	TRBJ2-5	CASSLAAYQETQYF	TGCGCCAGCAGTCTGGCGGCGTACCAAGAGACCCAGTACTTC
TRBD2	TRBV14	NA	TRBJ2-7	CASSQAPGLAGGGYEQYF	TGTGCCAGCAGCCAAGCTCCCGGACTAGCGGGGGGCGGTTACGAGCAGTACTTC
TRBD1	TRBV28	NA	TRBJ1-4	CASRTGGATNEKLFF	TGTGCCAGCAGAACAGGGGGGGCAACTAATGAAAAACTGTTTTTT
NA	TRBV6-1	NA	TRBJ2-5	CASSEANPGSETQYF	TGTGCCAGCAGTGAAGCCAACCCCGGGAGCGAGACCCAGTACTTC
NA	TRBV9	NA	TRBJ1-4	CASSVGSGYEKLFF	TGTGCCAGCAGCGTAGGAAGCGGATATGAAAAACTGTTTTTT
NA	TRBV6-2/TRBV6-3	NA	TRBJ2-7	CASSPGSYEQYF	TGTGCCAGCAGTCCCGGGTCCTACGAGCAGTACTTC
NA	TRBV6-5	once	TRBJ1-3	CASMGPYSGNTIYF	TGTGCCAGCATGGGGCCGTACTCTGGAAACACCATATATTTT
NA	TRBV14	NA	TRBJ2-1	CASSQGQGSSEQFF	TGTGCCAGCAGCCAAGGTCAGGGTTCTTCCGAGCAGTTCTTC
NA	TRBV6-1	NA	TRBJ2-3	CASSEFGGSNTDTQYF	TGTGCCAGCAGTGAATTTGGCGGGTCTAACACAGATACGCAGTATTTT
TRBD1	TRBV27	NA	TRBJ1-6	CASSSRGTAFNSPLHF	TGTGCCAGCAGTTCCCGAGGGACAGCTTTTAATTCACCCCTCCACTTT
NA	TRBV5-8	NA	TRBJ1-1	CASSIGGGKAEAFF	TGTGCCAGCAGCATAGGGGGGGGGAAGGCTGAAGCTTTCTTT
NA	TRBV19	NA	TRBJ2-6	CASSSRQVATGSGANVLTF	TGTGCCAGTAGTTCCCGACAGGTTGCTACGGGCTCTGGGGCCAACGTCCTGACTTTC
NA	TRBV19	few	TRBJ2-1	CASSLQGGGSYNEQFF	TGTGCCAGTAGTTTACAGGGTGGAGGTTCCTACAATGAGCAGTTCTTC
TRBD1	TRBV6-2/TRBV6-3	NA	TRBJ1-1	CASSYSSGRGRNTEAFF	TGTGCCAGCAGTTACTCATCTGGCAGGGGGCGGAACACTGAAGCTTTCTTT
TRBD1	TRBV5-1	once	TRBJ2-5	CASSLGQGRNRGETQYF	TGCGCCAGCAGCTTGGGACAGGGGAGGAATAGAGGAGAGACCCAGTACTTC
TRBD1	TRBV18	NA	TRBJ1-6	CASSPGQGNSPLHF	TGTGCCAGCTCACCGGGACAGGGGAATTCACCCCTCCACTTT
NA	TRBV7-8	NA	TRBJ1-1	CASSPGGMNTEAFF	TGTGCCAGCAGCCCGGGGGGGATGAACACTGAAGCTTTCTTT
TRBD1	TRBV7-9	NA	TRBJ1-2	CASSPGGPIYTF	TGTGCCAGCAGCCCAGGGGGCCCGATCTACACCTTC
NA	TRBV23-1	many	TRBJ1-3	CASSQLLIGRQHYSGNTIYF	TGCGCCAGCAGTCAACTTTTAATAGGTCGACAGCATTACTCTGGAAACACCATATATTTT
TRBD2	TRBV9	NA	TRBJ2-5	CASSVEGGGAAETQYF	TGTGCCAGCAGCGTAGAAGGCGGGGGGGCCGCGGAGACCCAGTACTTC
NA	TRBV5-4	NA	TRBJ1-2	CASSSYRDTNYGYTF	TGTGCCAGCAGCTCTTACCGGGACACAAACTATGGCTACACCTTC
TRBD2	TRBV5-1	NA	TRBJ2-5	CASSASGGQETQYF	TGCGCCAGCAGCGCCAGCGGGGGTCAAGAGACCCAGTACTTC
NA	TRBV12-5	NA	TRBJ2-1	CASGPRPPHNEQFF	TGTGCTAGTGGTCCGCGCCCCCCACACAATGAGCAGTTCTTC
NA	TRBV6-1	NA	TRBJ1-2	CASSEAGGSYGYTF	TGTGCCAGCAGTGAAGCCGGGGGATCCTATGGCTACACCTTC
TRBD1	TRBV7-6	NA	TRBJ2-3	CASSLNRDRFTDTQYF	TGTGCCAGCAGCTTAAACCGGGACAGGTTCACAGATACGCAGTATTTT
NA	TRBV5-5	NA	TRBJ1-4	CASSLGGTQGGAEKLFF	TGTGCCAGCAGCCTTGGTGGGACGCAGGGAGGGGCTGAAAAACTGTTTTTT
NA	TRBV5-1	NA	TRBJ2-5	CASSFGTREETQYF	TGCGCCAGCAGCTTTGGGACAAGAGAAGAGACCCAGTACTTC
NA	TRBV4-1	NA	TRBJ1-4	CASSQGTTRSSEKLFF	TGCGCCAGCAGCCAAGGAACGACTAGATCTAGTGAAAAACTGTTTTTT
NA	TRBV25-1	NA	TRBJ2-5	CASSEPNQETQYF	TGTGCCAGCAGTGAACCAAACCAAGAGACCCAGTACTTC
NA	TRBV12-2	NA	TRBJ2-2	CASRLVHRGSGTRTGELFF	TGTGCAAGTCGCTTAGTTCACAGGGGTTCTGGGACTCGCACCGGGGAGCTGTTTTTT
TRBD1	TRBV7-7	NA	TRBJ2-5	CASARTGSRGETQYF	TGTGCCAGCGCCCGGACAGGGAGTCGGGGAGAGACCCAGTACTTC
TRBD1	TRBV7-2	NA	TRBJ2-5	CASSFDRGRETQYF	TGTGCCAGCAGCTTCGACAGGGGGAGAGAGACCCAGTACTTC